This TCR beta chain is from a study of cytomegalovirus exposure and HLA in healthy donors. Findings and limits, study-wide: The later analysis indicated that the majority of CMV-associated TCR beta chains appeared HLA-restricted.

Concerning this clone itself: Its antigen is not known.

In the PCR, 60 Vbeta and 13 Jbeta primers were used. The protocol was immunoSEQ multiplex PCR, while the TCRdb copy is restricted to in-frame clones and leaves out a portion. The sample lists more than 90,000 clones; roughly 80% were seen once. The clonotype originates from a man aged 35 to 55 in good health and CMV-seropositive. The specimen sequenced was PBMCs.

The CDR3 is CASSLSAGGDEQYF. CDR3 nucleotides: TGTGCCAGCAGCCTATCGGCAGGGGGCGACGAGCAGTACTTC. V and J are TRBV7-8 and TRBJ2-7, with 8 bases matching TRBD1. This CDR3 is 14 amino acids long. Germline V gene data show CDR1 as SGHVS and CDR2 as FQNEAQ. The trim removed 5 bases at V and 5 bases at J, leaving 8 bases unmatched.